Below are 18 T cell receptor beta chains sequenced from a single sample in a study of PD-L1 blockade in urothelial cancer. TCRdb's table, derived via immunoSEQ multiplex PCR, lists solely in-frame clones and lacks some. The table shows 130,000 or so clones, with less than 85% occurring only once. The time point denotes: pretreatment peripheral blood. The specimen was PBMCs, collected around atezolizumab (anti-PD-L1) treatment. The receptors were gathered from a man aged 50 to 59 with urothelial cancer.

Many counts were recorded for this clone. The V gene is TRBV28, the J gene TRBJ1-5, with unresolved D. The length of the CDR3 is 15 residues. Germline CDR1 and CDR2: MDHEN and SYDVKM. The V gene lost 1 base and the J gene lost 4 bases, with 11 bases spanning the gap. The CDR3 spells CASSLYWAGNQPQHF. The CDR3 nucleotides read TGTGCCAGCAGTTTATACTGGGCGGGAAATCAGCCCCAGCATTTT.

The V call is TRBV5-4, the J call TRBJ1-6, with TRBD1 identical over 9 bases. Per germline, CDR1 SGHNT and CDR2 YYREEE (reference sequence). V dropped 4 bases and J dropped 0; count of bases not matched to a gene: 11. This CDR3 is built from 19 residues. This CDR3 reads CASSSGTGQTSSYNSPLHF. CDR3 nucleotide sequence: TGTGCCAGCAGCAGCGGGACAGGGCAGACAAGCTCCTATAATTCACCCCTCCACTTT.

This chain connects TRBV28 to TRBJ2-1; 12 bases line up with TRBD2. Germline V gene lookup returns CDR1 MDHEN and CDR2 SYDVKM. J was trimmed by 7 bases and V by 4 bases; bases with no gene match: 8. CDR3 length: 16 amino acids. As DNA, the CDR3 is TGTGCCAGCAGTTCCTCGACTAGCGGGAGATTGAATGAGCAGTTCTTC. It translates to CASSSSTSGRLNEQFF.

The V gene is TRBV5-1, the J gene TRBJ2-7; TRBD2 agrees at 12 bases. V gave up 2 bases and J gave up 5 bases; unmatched junction bases: 5. CDR1 and CDR2 from the germline V gene are SGHRS and YFSETQ. The CDR3 has 15 amino acids. CDR3 sequence reads: CASSLTSGRNHEQYF. As DNA, the CDR3 is TGCGCCAGCAGCTTAACTAGCGGGAGGAATCACGAGCAGTACTTC.

The chain is built from TRBV6-5 and TRBJ2-3; 11 positions match TRBD2. The CDR3 length is 15 residues. Trimming removed 4 bases from V and 2 bases from J; junction bases left unmatched: 2. Germline V CDR1 and CDR2: MNHEY, SVGAGI. The CDR3 nucleotides are TGTGCCAGCAGTTCGGGACTAGCGGCCACAGATACGCAGTATTTT. Its translation is CASSSGLAATDTQYF.

The chain links TRBV27 to TRBJ2-5, with 9 bases lining up with TRBD1. This CDR3 has 14 amino acids. Germline V lookup: CDR1 MNHEY, CDR2 SMNVEV (reference sequence). V trimming: 6 bases; J trimming: 2 bases; junction bases outside the gene matches: 4. CDR3 nucleotides: TGTGCCAGCAGCCTGGACAGGGGACAAGAGACCCAGTACTTC. Translation gives CASSLDRGQETQYF.

This chain uses TRBV2 with TRBJ1-1, with a weak D call TRBD1 (5 bases). V lost 7 bases and J lost 7, with 16 bases in between. Germline CDR1 is SNHLY and CDR2 is FYNNEI. This CDR3 has 13 residues. The CDR3 nucleotides are TGTGCCAGCACCAGTACCCCAGGGATTGAAGCTTTCTTT. This gives the protein CASTSTPGIEAFF.

This clone was detected only a few times. This chain links TRBV30 with TRBJ2-2; tentatively, D is TRBD1 (6 bases). There are 14 residues in the CDR3. Trimming removed 4 bases from V and 3 bases from J, with 12 bases in between. Looked up from germline, CDR1 is GTSNPN and CDR2 is SVGIG (reference sequence). Here the CDR3 DNA reads TGTGCCTGGAAAGGGCAGGGGTACACCGGGGAGCTGTTTTTT. This translates into CAWKGQGYTGELFF.

This chain joins TRBV5-4 and TRBJ1-2; 12 bases agree with TRBD1. The ends lost 2 bases at V and 7 bases at J; junction bases unmatched: 3. Germline loops: CDR1 SGHNT, CDR2 YYREEE (reference sequence). The CDR3 loop spans 14 amino acids. The CDR3 loop is CASSLRDRGLGYTF. DNA of the CDR3: TGTGCCAGCAGCTTAAGGGACAGGGGGCTTGGCTACACCTTC.

The rearrangement uses TRBV10-1 and TRBJ2-7; the match to TRBD1 covers 8 bases. Per the germline V gene, CDR1 is WNHNN and CDR2 is SYGVQD (reference sequence). The junction had 1 base not matched to a gene; V was cut back by 1 base and J by 5 bases. The CDR3 extends over 13 amino acids. In nucleotides, the CDR3 is TGCGCCAGCAGTGAGTGGACAGGGAACGAGCAGTACTTC. It codes for CASSEWTGNEQYF.

The chain links TRBV18 to TRBJ2-5; 11 positions match TRBD1. The J call may be faulty, since TRBJ2-7 better matches the DNA end. The CDR3 sequence is 15 residues long. Germline V gene sequence: CDR1 KGHSH, CDR2 LQKENI. CDR3 DNA: TGTGCCAGCTCACCGGCTCCCGGGACAGGGGGCGAGCAGTACTTC. Protein sequence: CASSPAPGTGGEQYF.

This rearrangement joins TRBV6-1 to TRBJ2-1; D gene ambiguous. Trimming shortened V by 6 bases and J by 9 bases, and 15 bases separated the two germline ends. This CDR3 spans 13 amino acids. Germline loops: CDR1 MNHNS, CDR2 SASEGT. In DNA, the CDR3 is TGTGCCAGCAGCCTATTTGATCCCGGTGAGCAGTTCTTC. The encoded protein is CASSLFDPGEQFF.

The chain has TRBV5-1 and TRBJ1-4, with TRBD1 matching 11 bases. V lost 7 bases to trimming and J lost 0 bases; unmatched junction nucleotides: 5. Germline V gives CDR1 SGHRS, CDR2 YFSETQ. There are 16 residues in the CDR3. The CDR3 region is CASRDRGVTTNEKLFF. CDR3 nucleotide sequence: TGCGCCAGCCGGGACAGGGGGGTCACAACTAATGAAAAACTGTTTTTT.

The chain carries TRBV10-3 and TRBJ2-7; tentatively, D is TRBD2 (6 bases). This CDR3 contains 11 residues. Germline V lookup: CDR1 ENHRY, CDR2 SYGVKD. The CDR3 nucleotides are TGTGCCATCAGTGAGGGGAGGATTAGCTTAGTC. This gives the protein CAISEGRISLV.

The rearrangement uses TRBV4-1 and TRBJ1-4; D ambiguous. CDR3 length: 15 residues. Germline CDR1 reads MGHRA; CDR2 reads YSYEKL. With 0 bases removed from V and 7 bases from J, the gap between germline ends came to 12 bases. CDR3 sequence (DNA): TGCGCCAGCAGCCAAGAAGGAGGGCGTTTTGAAAAACTGTTTTTT. Amino acid sequence: CASSQEGGRFEKLFF.

The rearrangement uses TRBV9 and TRBJ2-3; tentatively, D is TRBD2 (6 bases). Per germline, CDR1 SGDLS and CDR2 YYNGEE. The CDR3 totals 13 residues. Trimming removed 7 bases from V and 2 bases from J, with 11 bases in between. The CDR3 loop is CASQRATTDTQYF. CDR3 DNA: TGTGCCAGCCAGCGGGCTACCACAGATACGCAGTATTTT.

J is TRBJ2-1 and V is TRBV28; 13 positions agree with TRBD2. The CDR3 is 15 residues long. Germline V gives CDR1 MDHEN, CDR2 SYDVKM. V dropped 6 bases and J dropped 8; count of bases not matched to a gene: 7. CDR3 amino acids: CASRTTSGRVYEQFF. The DNA of the CDR3 is TGTGCCAGCAGGACTACTAGCGGGAGGGTGTATGAGCAGTTCTTC.

This chain joins TRBV2 and TRBJ2-7; D uncertain. The CDR3 runs to 14 residues. CDR1 and CDR2 from the germline V gene are SNHLY and FYNNEI. Trimming took off 7 bases at V and 6 bases at J, with 19 bases between the two ends. Written as DNA, the CDR3 is TGTGCCAGCAATCCGACCTCCTACACGGGCGAGCAGTACTTC. Protein product: CASNPTSYTGEQYF.